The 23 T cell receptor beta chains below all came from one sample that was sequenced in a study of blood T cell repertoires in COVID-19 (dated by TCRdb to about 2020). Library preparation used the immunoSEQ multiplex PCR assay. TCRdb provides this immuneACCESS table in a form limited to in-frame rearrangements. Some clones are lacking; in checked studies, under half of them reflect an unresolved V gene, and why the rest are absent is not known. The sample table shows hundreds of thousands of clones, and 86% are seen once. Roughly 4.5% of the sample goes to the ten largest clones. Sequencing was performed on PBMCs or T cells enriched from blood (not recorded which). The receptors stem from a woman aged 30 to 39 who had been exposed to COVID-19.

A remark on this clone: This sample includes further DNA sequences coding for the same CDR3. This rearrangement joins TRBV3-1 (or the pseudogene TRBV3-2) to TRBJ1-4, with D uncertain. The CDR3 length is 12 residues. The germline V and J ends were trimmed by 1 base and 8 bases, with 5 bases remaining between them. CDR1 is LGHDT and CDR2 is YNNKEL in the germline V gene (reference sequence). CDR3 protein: CASSQVREKLFF. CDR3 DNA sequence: TGTGCCAGCAGCCAAGTGAGAGAAAAACTGTTTTTT.

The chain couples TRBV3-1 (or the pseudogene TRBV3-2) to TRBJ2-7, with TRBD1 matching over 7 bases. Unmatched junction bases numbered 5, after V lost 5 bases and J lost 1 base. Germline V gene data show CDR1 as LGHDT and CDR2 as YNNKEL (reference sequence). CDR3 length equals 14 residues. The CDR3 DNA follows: TGTGCCAGCAGCTTCCCGGGACAGTCCTACGAGCAGTACTTC. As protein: CASSFPGQSYEQYF.

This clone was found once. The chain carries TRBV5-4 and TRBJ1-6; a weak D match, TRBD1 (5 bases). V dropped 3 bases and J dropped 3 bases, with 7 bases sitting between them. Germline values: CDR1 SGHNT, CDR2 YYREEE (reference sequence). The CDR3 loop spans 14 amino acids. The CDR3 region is CASSSTDYNSPLHF. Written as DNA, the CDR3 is TGTGCCAGCAGCTCGACAGACTATAATTCACCCCTCCACTTT.

The CDR3 nucleotides read TGCGCCAGCAGTGAGATCCAATCGAACACTGAAGCTTTCTTT. Translation: CASSEIQSNTEAFF. The genes are TRBV10-2 and TRBJ1-1; D ambiguous. V lost 2 bases to trimming and J lost 1 base, with 8 bases between them. Looked up from germline, CDR1 is WSHSY and CDR2 is SAAADI. The CDR3 sequence is 14 residues long.

In DNA form, the CDR3 reads TGCAGCGCTGTACGGGTGAACACTGAAGCTTTCTTT. It specifies CSAVRVNTEAFF. The chain employs TRBV29-1 and TRBJ1-1; no clear D. The germline CDR1 and CDR2 sequences are SQVTM and ANQGSEA. V was shortened by 7 bases and J by 0 bases, with 9 bases between the two germline ends. The CDR3 is 12 residues long.

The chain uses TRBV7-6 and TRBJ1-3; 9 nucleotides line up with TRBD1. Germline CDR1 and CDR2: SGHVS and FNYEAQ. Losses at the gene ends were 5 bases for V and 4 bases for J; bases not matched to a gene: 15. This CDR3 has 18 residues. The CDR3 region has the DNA TGTGCCAGCAGCCCCATGGGGGACAGGGATTCGAGAGGAAACACCATATATTTT. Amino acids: CASSPMGDRDSRGNTIYF.

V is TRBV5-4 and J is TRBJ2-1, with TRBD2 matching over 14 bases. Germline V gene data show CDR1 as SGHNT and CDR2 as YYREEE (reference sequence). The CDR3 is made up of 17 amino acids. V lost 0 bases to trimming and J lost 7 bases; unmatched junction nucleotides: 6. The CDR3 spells CASSLAGRTSGGNEQFF. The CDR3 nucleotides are TGTGCCAGCAGCTTGGCTGGCAGGACTAGCGGGGGGAATGAGCAGTTCTTC.

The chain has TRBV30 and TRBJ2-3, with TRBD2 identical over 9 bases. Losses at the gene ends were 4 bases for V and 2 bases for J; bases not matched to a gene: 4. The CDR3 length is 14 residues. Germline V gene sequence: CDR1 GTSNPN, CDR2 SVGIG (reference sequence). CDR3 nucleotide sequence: TGTGCCTGGACTAGCGGGGCCTTCACAGATACGCAGTATTTT. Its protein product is CAWTSGAFTDTQYF.

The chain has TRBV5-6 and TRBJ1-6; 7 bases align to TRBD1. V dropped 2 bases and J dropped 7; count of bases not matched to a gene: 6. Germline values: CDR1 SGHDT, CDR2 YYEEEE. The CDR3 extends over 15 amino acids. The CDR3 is CASSLFAGGNSPLHF. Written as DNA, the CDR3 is TGTGCCAGCAGCTTATTTGCAGGGGGAAATTCACCCCTCCACTTT.

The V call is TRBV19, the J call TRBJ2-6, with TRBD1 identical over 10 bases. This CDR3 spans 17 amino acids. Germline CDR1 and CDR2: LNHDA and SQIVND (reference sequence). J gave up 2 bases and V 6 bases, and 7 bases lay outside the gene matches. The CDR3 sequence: CASSRGQGMAGANVLTF. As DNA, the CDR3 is TGTGCCAGTAGCAGGGGACAGGGGATGGCTGGGGCCAACGTCCTGACTTTC.

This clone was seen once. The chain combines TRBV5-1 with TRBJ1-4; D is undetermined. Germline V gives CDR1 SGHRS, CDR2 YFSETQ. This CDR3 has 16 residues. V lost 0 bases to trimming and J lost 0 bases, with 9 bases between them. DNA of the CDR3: TGCGCCAGCAGCTTGGGGAGGCTGGCAACTAATGAAAAACTGTTTTTT. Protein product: CASSLGRLATNEKLFF.

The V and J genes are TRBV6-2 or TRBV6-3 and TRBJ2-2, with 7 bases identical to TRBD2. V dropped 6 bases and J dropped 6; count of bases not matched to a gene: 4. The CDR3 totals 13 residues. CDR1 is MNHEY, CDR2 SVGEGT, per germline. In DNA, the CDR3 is TGTGCCAGCAGCCTCGGGAGGCCCGGGGAGCTGTTTTTT. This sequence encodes CASSLGRPGELFF.

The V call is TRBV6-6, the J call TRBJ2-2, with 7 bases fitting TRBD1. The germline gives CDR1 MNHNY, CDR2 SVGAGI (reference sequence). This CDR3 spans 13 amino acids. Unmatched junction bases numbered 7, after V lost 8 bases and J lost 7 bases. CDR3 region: CASYSTGHGELFF. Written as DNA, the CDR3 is TGTGCCAGCTATTCGACAGGGCACGGGGAGCTGTTTTTT.

In DNA, the CDR3 is TGTGCCAGCAGCCCTGACGGACAGAAAAATTCACCCCTCCACTTT. Translated, it gives CASSPDGQKNSPLHF. The genes are TRBV7-9 and TRBJ1-6; a weak D match, TRBD1 (6 bases). The V gene lost 5 bases and the J gene lost 7 bases, with 15 bases spanning the gap. The germline V gene encodes CDR1 SEHNR and CDR2 FQNEAQ (reference sequence). The CDR3 is made up of 15 amino acids.

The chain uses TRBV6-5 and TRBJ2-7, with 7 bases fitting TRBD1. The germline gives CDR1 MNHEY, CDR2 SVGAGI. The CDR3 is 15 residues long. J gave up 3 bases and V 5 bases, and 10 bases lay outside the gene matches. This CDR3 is CASSPQGTVLYEQYF. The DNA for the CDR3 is TGTGCCAGCAGTCCCCAGGGGACAGTTCTCTACGAGCAGTACTTC.

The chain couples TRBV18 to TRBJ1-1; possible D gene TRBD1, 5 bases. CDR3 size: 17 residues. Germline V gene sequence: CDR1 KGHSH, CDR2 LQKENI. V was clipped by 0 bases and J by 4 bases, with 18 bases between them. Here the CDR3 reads CASSPPKTGTGVTEAFF. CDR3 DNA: TGTGCCAGCTCACCACCCAAGACGGGTACGGGGGTCACTGAAGCTTTCTTT.

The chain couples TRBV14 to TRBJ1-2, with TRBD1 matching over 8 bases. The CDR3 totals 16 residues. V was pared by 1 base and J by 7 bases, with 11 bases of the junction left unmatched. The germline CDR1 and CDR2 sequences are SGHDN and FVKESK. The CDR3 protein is CASSQAHTGGVSGYTF. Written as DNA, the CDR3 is TGTGCCAGCAGCCAAGCACACACAGGGGGAGTAAGTGGCTACACCTTC.

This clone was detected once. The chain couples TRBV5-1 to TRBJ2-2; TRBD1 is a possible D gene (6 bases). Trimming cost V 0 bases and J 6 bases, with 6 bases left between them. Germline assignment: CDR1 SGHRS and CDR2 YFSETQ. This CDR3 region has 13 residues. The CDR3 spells CASSLEGAGELFF. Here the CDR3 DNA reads TGCGCCAGCAGCTTGGAGGGGGCCGGGGAGCTGTTTTTT.

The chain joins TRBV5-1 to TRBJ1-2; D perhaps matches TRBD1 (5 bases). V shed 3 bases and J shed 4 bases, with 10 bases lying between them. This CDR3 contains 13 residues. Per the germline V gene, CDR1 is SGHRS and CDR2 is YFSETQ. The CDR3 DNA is TGCGCCAGCAGCTCGGAGGGGTCCTATGGCTACACCTTC. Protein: CASSSEGSYGYTF.

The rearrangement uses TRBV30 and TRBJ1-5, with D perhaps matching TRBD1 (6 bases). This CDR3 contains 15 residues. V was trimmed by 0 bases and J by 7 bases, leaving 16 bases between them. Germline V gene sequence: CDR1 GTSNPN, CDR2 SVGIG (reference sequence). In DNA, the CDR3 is TGTGCCTGGAGTGTAGGGGGAAGCCTTAGCCAGCCCCAGCATTTT. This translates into CAWSVGGSLSQPQHF.

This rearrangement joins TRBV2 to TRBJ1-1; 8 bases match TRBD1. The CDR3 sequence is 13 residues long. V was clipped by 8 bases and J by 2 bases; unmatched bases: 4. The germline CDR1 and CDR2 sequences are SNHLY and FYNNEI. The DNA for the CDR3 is TGTGCCAGCGGAGGACAGGGAAACACTGAAGCTTTCTTT. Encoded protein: CASGGQGNTEAFF.

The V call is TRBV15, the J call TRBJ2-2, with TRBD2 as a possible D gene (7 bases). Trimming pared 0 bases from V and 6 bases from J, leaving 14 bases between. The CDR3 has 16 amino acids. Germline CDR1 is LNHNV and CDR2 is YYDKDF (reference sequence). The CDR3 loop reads CATSRERGGLPGELFF. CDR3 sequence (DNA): TGTGCCACCAGCAGAGAAAGGGGGGGCCTTCCCGGGGAGCTGTTTTTT.

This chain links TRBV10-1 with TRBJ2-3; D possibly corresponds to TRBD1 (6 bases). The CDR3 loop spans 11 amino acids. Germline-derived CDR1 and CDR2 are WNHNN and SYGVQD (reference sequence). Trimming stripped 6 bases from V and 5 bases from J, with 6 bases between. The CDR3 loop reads CASRQGDTQYF. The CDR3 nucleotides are TGCGCCAGCAGACAGGGAGATACGCAGTATTTT.